Following are 21 T cell receptor beta chains from one sample sequenced in a study of preoperative IRX-2 immunotherapy in early breast cancer. The protocol was immunoSEQ multiplex PCR, while the TCRdb copy is restricted to in-frame clones and leaves out a portion. The sample gives around 40,000 clones, approximately 94% of which show up once; 1.5% to 2% is in the top ten. Treatment defined: preoperative locoregional IRX-2 cytokine immunotherapy. Sequenced here: tumor tissue, sampled after IRX-2 immunotherapy. The receptors were sampled from a human donor with breast cancer.

The gene calls are TRBV7-9 and TRBJ2-1, with D unresolved. CDR1 is SEHNR, CDR2 FQNEAQ, per germline (reference sequence). This CDR3 has 13 amino acids. V was pared by 4 bases and J by 2 bases, with 6 bases between. Written as DNA, the CDR3 is TGTGCCAGCAGCTCGTCAGCCTACAATGAGCAGTTCTTC. Protein sequence: CASSSSAYNEQFF.

The chain joins TRBV18 to TRBJ2-2; D may correspond to TRBD1 or TRBD2 (5 bases each). V gave up 3 bases and J gave up 2 bases, with 16 bases separating them. The CDR3 extends over 17 amino acids. Germline-derived CDR1 and CDR2 are KGHSH and LQKENI. The chain's CDR3 is CASSPSGPTINTGELFF. As DNA, the CDR3 is TGTGCCAGCTCACCGTCGGGACCCACAATAAACACCGGGGAGCTGTTTTTT.

The V gene is TRBV5-5, the J gene TRBJ1-2; D gene unclear. This CDR3 contains 15 residues. The V end was cut by 1 base, the J end by 1 base, with 11 bases between. Germline V gene data show CDR1 as SGHKS and CDR2 as YYEKEE (reference sequence). CDR3 bases: TGTGCCAGCAGCTTGAAATCGGTGGGTAACTATGGCTACACCTTC. Encoded protein: CASSLKSVGNYGYTF. The full variable domain, completed using reference TRBV5-5 and TRBJ1-2, is DAGVTQSPTHLIKTRGQQVTLRCSPISGHKSVSWYQQVLGQGPQFIFQYYEKEERGRGNFPDRFSARQFPNYSSELNVNALLLGDSALYLCASSLKSVGNYGYTFGSGTRLTVV.

The chain combines TRBV18 with TRBJ2-2; the D gene is possibly TRBD1 (6 bases). Looked up from germline, CDR1 is KGHSH and CDR2 is LQKENI. This CDR3 is 15 amino acids long. The ends were cut back, 3 bases at V and 3 bases at J, with 11 bases in the middle. CDR3 loop: CASSPNTGYTGELFF. The CDR3 nucleotides read TGTGCCAGCTCACCTAATACAGGGTACACCGGGGAGCTGTTTTTT.

Here the CDR3 DNA reads TGTGCCAGCAGTTTATCCGGGGGTTTCACCGGGGAGCTGTTTTTT. Encoded protein: CASSLSGGFTGELFF. V is TRBV27 and J is TRBJ2-2, with D possibly TRBD2 on 6 matching bases. Germline-derived CDR1 and CDR2 are MNHEY and SMNVEV (reference sequence). This CDR3 is built from 15 residues. With 0 bases removed from V and 4 bases from J, the gap between germline ends came to 9 bases.

The chain recombines TRBV5-1 with TRBJ2-2; 14 bases align to TRBD2. Losses at the gene ends were 4 bases for V and 3 bases for J; bases not matched to a gene: 8. Germline V lookup: CDR1 SGHRS, CDR2 YFSETQ. This CDR3 is built from 18 residues. CDR3 loop: CASSEGTSGGVDTGELFF. The CDR3 DNA is TGCGCCAGCAGCGAAGGGACTAGCGGGGGAGTAGACACCGGGGAGCTGTTTTTT.

The rearrangement links TRBV2 to TRBJ2-5; D is perhaps TRBD2 (5 bases). Trimming pared 10 bases from V and 2 bases from J, leaving 11 bases between. The CDR3 contains 12 residues. Germline values: CDR1 SNHLY, CDR2 FYNNEI. The CDR3 loop reads CANSREQETQYF. DNA for the CDR3: TGTGCCAACTCGAGGGAGCAAGAGACCCAGTACTTC.

This chain joins TRBV18 and TRBJ1-1; D may be TRBD1 (5 bases). The CDR3 has 14 residues. Per the germline V gene, CDR1 is KGHSH and CDR2 is LQKENI. Trimming took off 3 bases at V and 0 bases at J, with 8 bases between the two ends. The CDR3: CASSPRGMNTEAFF. In DNA form, the CDR3 reads TGTGCCAGCTCACCTAGGGGAATGAACACTGAAGCTTTCTTT.

This clone was recorded once. The J gene is TRBJ2-5, the V gene TRBV7-7; D ambiguous. The CDR3 covers 15 residues. Per germline, CDR1 SSHAT and CDR2 FNYEAQ (reference sequence). The V gene lost 5 bases and the J gene lost 4 bases, with 17 bases spanning the gap. The CDR3 DNA reads TGTGCCAGCAGCCCTCTAGGTAGCAGAGGAGAGACCCAGTACTTC. Translated, it gives CASSPLGSRGETQYF.

The chain carries TRBV4-3 and TRBJ2-7; 10 bases are a match to TRBD2. Unmatched junction bases numbered 12, after V lost 4 bases and J lost 3 bases. Germline V gene data show CDR1 as LGHNA and CDR2 as YSLEER. The CDR3 has 17 amino acids. The CDR3 DNA reads as TGCGCCAGCAGCCCCGGCCGTCTAGCGGGGGTTGGCTACGAGCAGTACTTC. Translating gives CASSPGRLAGVGYEQYF.

The genes are TRBV19 and TRBJ1-2, with 8 bases aligning to TRBD1. The germline gives CDR1 LNHDA, CDR2 SQIVND (reference sequence). V lost 3 bases to trimming and J lost 3 bases; unmatched junction nucleotides: 12. The CDR3 length is 17 residues. CDR3 sequence reads: CASSMSGGVEFDYGYTF. The CDR3, as DNA: TGTGCCAGTAGTATGTCAGGGGGCGTTGAGTTTGACTATGGCTACACCTTC. Based on the CDR3 plus reference TRBV19 and TRBJ1-2, the full variable domain is DGGITQSPKYLFRKEGQNVTLSCEQNLNHDAMYWYRQDPGQGLRLIYYSQIVNDFQKGDIAEGYSVSREKKESFPLTVTSAQKNPTAFYLCASSMSGGVEFDYGYTFGSGTRLTVV.

The chain employs TRBV11-2 and TRBJ2-2; perhaps D is TRBD1 or TRBD2 (5 bases each). This CDR3 has 16 amino acids. V dropped 3 bases and J dropped 4 bases, with 15 bases sitting between them. Germline CDR1 reads SGHAT; CDR2 reads FQNNGV. The CDR3 reads CASSLPPAGTTGELFF. The CDR3 DNA reads TGTGCCAGCAGCTTGCCCCCAGCCGGGACCACCGGGGAGCTGTTTTTT.

The V gene is TRBV2, the J gene TRBJ2-3; unclear D gene. Trimming stripped 1 base from V and 8 bases from J, with 7 bases between. There are 12 residues in the CDR3. Germline CDR1 SNHLY, CDR2 FYNNEI. This chain's CDR3 is CASSEGWGTQYF. CDR3 nucleotide sequence: TGTGCCAGCAGTGAAGGCTGGGGTACGCAGTATTTT.

The genes are TRBV19 and TRBJ2-5, with 7 positions matching TRBD2. Germline lookup yields CDR1 LNHDA and CDR2 SQIVND (reference sequence). V gave up 5 bases and J gave up 0 bases; unmatched junction bases: 6. The CDR3 has 15 residues. CDR3 sequence reads: CASSEAGEYQETQYF. In DNA, the CDR3 is TGTGCCAGTAGTGAGGCGGGAGAATACCAAGAGACCCAGTACTTC.

V and J are TRBV27 and TRBJ2-7, with 9 positions matching TRBD2. Germline values: CDR1 MNHEY, CDR2 SMNVEV (reference sequence). The length of the CDR3 is 15 residues. Trimming took 1 base from V and 7 from J; bases not matched to a gene: 8. The CDR3 DNA reads as TGTGCCAGCAGTTTATTTGGCGCGGGAGGGCTAGAGCAGTACTTC. As protein: CASSLFGAGGLEQYF.

V gene TRBV5-6 combines with J gene TRBJ1-2; D unclear. V shed 4 bases and J shed 3 bases, with 16 bases lying between them. Germline V gene data show CDR1 as SGHDT and CDR2 as YYEEEE. This CDR3 has 15 residues. CDR3: CASSPRLGMDYGYTF. Written as DNA, the CDR3 is TGTGCCAGCAGCCCACGGTTAGGGATGGACTATGGCTACACCTTC.

This chain joins TRBV27 and TRBJ1-1; 8 positions agree with TRBD1. CDR3 length: 14 residues. V dropped 5 bases and J dropped 5; count of bases not matched to a gene: 7. Germline lookup yields CDR1 MNHEY and CDR2 SMNVEV (reference sequence). CDR3 nucleotides: TGTGCCAGCAGTGCCACAGGGGGTAGAACTGAAGCTTTCTTT. Its translation: CASSATGGRTEAFF.

The J gene is TRBJ1-1, the V gene TRBV2; D gene ambiguous. Germline CDR1 SNHLY, CDR2 FYNNEI. V gave up 8 bases and J gave up 0 bases, with 13 bases separating them. CDR3 length equals 14 residues. The DNA for the CDR3 is TGTGCCAGCCAGCGAAGTTATATGAACACTGAAGCTTTCTTT. Its translation is CASQRSYMNTEAFF.

As DNA, the CDR3 is TGTGCCAGTACTGACAGAACCTCCCCCTTCGAGCAGTTCTTC. The encoded protein is CASTDRTSPFEQFF. This chain uses TRBV19 with TRBJ2-1; a possible D gene is TRBD1 (5 bases). Germline CDR1 reads LNHDA; CDR2 reads SQIVND (reference sequence). The CDR3 has 14 residues. The V gene lost 7 bases and the J gene lost 10 bases, with 20 bases spanning the gap.

This clone showed up just once. This chain links TRBV5-1 with TRBJ2-1; either TRBD1 or TRBD2 may fit D (5 bases each). Germline CDR1 is SGHRS and CDR2 is YFSETQ. With 5 bases removed from V and 0 bases from J, the gap between germline ends came to 12 bases. The CDR3 consists of 15 residues. The CDR3 DNA reads TGCGCCAGCAGACTCGAGAGGGGCTCCTACAATGAGCAGTTCTTC. Residues: CASRLERGSYNEQFF. The entire variable domain, with the rest obtained from reference TRBV5-1 and TRBJ2-1, is as follows: KAGVTQTPRYLIKTRGQQVTLSCSPISGHRSVSWYQQTPGQGLQFLFEYFSETQRNKGNFPGRFSGRQFSNSRSEMNVSTLELGDSALYLCASRLERGSYNEQFFGPGTRLTVL.

V is TRBV7-8 and J is TRBJ2-7; TRBD2 agrees at 11 bases. V trimming: 1 base; J trimming: 4 bases; junction bases outside the gene matches: 6. Per germline, CDR1 SGHVS and CDR2 FQNEAQ. This CDR3 has 16 residues. The CDR3 sequence: CASSLGVSGRVYEQYF. In DNA, the CDR3 is TGTGCCAGCAGCTTAGGGGTTAGCGGGAGGGTATACGAGCAGTACTTC.